Following are 30 T cell receptor beta chains from one sample sequenced in a study of ipilimumab plus nivolumab after autologous stem cell transplantation. The repertoire was sequenced with immunoSEQ multiplex PCR; TCRdb's copy has only in-frame clones and lacks some. The table shows roughly 17,000 clones, with roughly 84% occurring only once. The material sequenced was PBMCs, taken in a trial of ipilimumab plus nivolumab as post-transplant consolidation. Every receptor here comes from a male donor with diffuse large B-cell lymphoma.

The chain is built from TRBV18 and TRBJ1-4; TRBD1 agrees at 8 bases. V shed 3 bases, J shed 7 bases, and the junction held 4 bases outside the gene matches. This CDR3 is built from 14 residues. Germline CDR1 is KGHSH and CDR2 is LQKENI. CDR3 region: CASSPMGQAEKLFF. In DNA, the CDR3 is TGTGCCAGCTCACCGATGGGACAGGCTGAAAAACTGTTTTTT.

The rearrangement joins TRBV7-3 to TRBJ2-3, with D possibly matching TRBD2 (5 bases). Trimming stripped 3 bases from V and 4 bases from J, with 8 bases between. CDR3 length equals 13 residues. Germline CDR1 is SGHTA and CDR2 is FQGTGA. The CDR3 region is CASSLLGADTQYF. As DNA, the CDR3 is TGTGCCAGCAGCTTGCTCGGGGCAGATACGCAGTATTTT.

The V call is TRBV5-1, the J call TRBJ1-3, with TRBD1 matching 7 bases. This CDR3 spans 15 amino acids. V was pared by 0 bases and J by 4 bases, with 4 bases of the junction left unmatched. Germline V lookup: CDR1 SGHRS, CDR2 YFSETQ. The CDR3 bases are TGCGCCAGCAGCTTGGGAGGAGGGGGCGGAAACACCATATATTTT. Protein: CASSLGGGGGNTIYF.

J is TRBJ2-7 and V is TRBV5-4, with TRBD1 matching over 7 bases. V gave up 3 bases and J gave up 0 bases; unmatched junction bases: 3. This CDR3 has 14 residues. Germline-derived CDR1 and CDR2 are SGHNT and YYREEE (reference sequence). CDR3 DNA sequence: TGTGCCAGCAGCTGGGACAGCAGCTCCTACGAGCAGTACTTC. Its translation: CASSWDSSSYEQYF.

The CDR3 nucleotides are TGTGCCAGCAGCCCCGCTAGCGGGGGGAGAGCCAAAAACATTCAGTACTTC. This codes for CASSPASGGRAKNIQYF. The rearrangement uses TRBV11-1 and TRBJ2-4; 11 nucleotides align to TRBD2. The germline V gene has CDR1 SGHAT and CDR2 FQDESV (reference sequence). The CDR3 spans 17 residues. V trimming: 5 bases; J trimming: 0 bases; junction bases outside the gene matches: 6.

V is TRBV10-3 and J is TRBJ1-1; D is undetermined. V lost 0 bases, J lost 2 bases, and 13 bases lay in between. The V gene's germline CDR1 is ENHRY and CDR2 SYGVKD. The length of the CDR3 is 16 residues. The CDR3 reads CAISESAGRINTEAFF. DNA of the CDR3: TGTGCCATCAGTGAGTCAGCAGGTAGGATTAACACTGAAGCTTTCTTT.

V gene TRBV5-1 combines with J gene TRBJ1-2, with a weak D call TRBD1 (6 bases). Trimming shortened V by 2 bases and J by 4 bases, and 15 bases separated the two germline ends. Germline V lookup: CDR1 SGHRS, CDR2 YFSETQ. The CDR3 contains 15 residues. Here the CDR3 reads CASSLEVDSGYGYTF. The DNA for the CDR3 is TGCGCCAGCAGCTTAGAGGTGGACAGCGGCTATGGCTACACCTTC. Full variable domain (remainder filled in from reference TRBV5-1 and TRBJ1-2): KAGVTQTPRYLIKTRGQQVTLSCSPISGHRSVSWYQQTPGQGLQFLFEYFSETQRNKGNFPGRFSGRQFSNSRSEMNVSTLELGDSALYLCASSLEVDSGYGYTFGSGTRLTVV.

This clone was counted a few times. This chain joins TRBV13 and TRBJ2-2, with D unclear. From germline, CDR1 is PRHDT and CDR2 FYEKMQ (reference sequence). The CDR3 length is 16 residues. V lost 1 base and J 0 bases, leaving 9 bases between the germline ends. The CDR3 spells CASSLDAGSNTGELFF. The CDR3 DNA sequence: TGTGCCAGCAGCTTAGATGCAGGTTCGAACACCGGGGAGCTGTTTTTT.

The table lists this clone with a few counts. This chain uses TRBV4-1 with TRBJ2-2, with TRBD1 as a possible D gene (6 bases). Germline V gives CDR1 MGHRA, CDR2 YSYEKL. The length of the CDR3 is 15 residues. V shed 4 bases and J shed 7 bases, with 16 bases lying between them. The CDR3 region is CASSPGFLGGGELFF. The CDR3 nucleotides read TGCGCCAGCAGCCCGGGATTCCTAGGGGGCGGGGAGCTGTTTTTT.

J is TRBJ2-1 and V is TRBV11-3; 11 positions match TRBD1. The CDR3 loop spans 15 amino acids. After removal of 3 bases from V and 7 bases from J, the junction contained 5 bases not matched to a gene. Per the germline V gene, CDR1 is SGHNT and CDR2 is YENEEA. The CDR3 spells CASSFSGTGGNEQFF. The CDR3 region has the DNA TGTGCCAGCAGCTTTTCCGGGACAGGGGGTAATGAGCAGTTCTTC.

This chain links TRBV4-2 with TRBJ1-2; 7 bases map to TRBD1. Germline V CDR1 and CDR2: LGHNA, YNFKEQ. The CDR3 has 13 amino acids. Losses at the gene ends were 5 bases for V and 5 bases for J; bases not matched to a gene: 5. The CDR3: CASSLGQAYGYTF. DNA for the CDR3: TGTGCCAGCAGCTTAGGACAGGCTTATGGCTACACCTTC.

The rearrangement links TRBV30 to TRBJ2-5; D is perhaps TRBD1 (5 bases). Trimming pared 3 bases from V and 2 bases from J, leaving 13 bases between. The CDR3 contains 14 residues. Germline V lookup: CDR1 GTSNPN, CDR2 SVGIG (reference sequence). The CDR3 reads CAWSRVRTQETQYF. As DNA, the CDR3 is TGTGCCTGGAGCCGGGTAAGGACACAAGAGACCCAGTACTTC. The complete variable domain, with remaining parts taken from reference TRBV30 and TRBJ2-5, reads SQTIHQWPATLVQPVGSPLSLECTVEGTSNPNLYWYRQAAGRGLQLLFYSVGIGQISSEVPQNLSASRPQDRQFILSSKKLLLSDSGFYLCAWSRVRTQETQYFGPGTRLLVL.

The genes are TRBV6-1 and TRBJ2-1; D is unresolved. This CDR3 contains 15 residues. V dropped 6 bases and J dropped 0 bases, with 12 bases sitting between them. Looked up from germline, CDR1 is MNHNS and CDR2 is SASEGT. Written as DNA, the CDR3 is TGTGCCAGCAGGGATGACTTCTTCTCCTACAATGAGCAGTTCTTC. Amino acid sequence: CASRDDFFSYNEQFF.

The chain carries TRBV5-4 and TRBJ2-7; D remains unclear. The germline V gene has CDR1 SGHNT and CDR2 YYREEE (reference sequence). V was pared by 3 bases and J by 2 bases, with 15 bases between. CDR3 length equals 15 residues. The CDR3, as DNA: TGTGCCAGCAGCTCGCCGGACGGTAGGACCTACGAGCAGTACTTC. Its translation: CASSSPDGRTYEQYF.

J is TRBJ2-5 and V is TRBV9; D assignment may be TRBD1 or TRBD2 (6 bases each). Near its end, the DNA agrees better with TRBJ2-7, so the J call may be wrong. This CDR3 has 13 amino acids. The germline V gene has CDR1 SGDLS and CDR2 YYNGEE. The chain's CDR3 is CASSSEGGYEQYF. The CDR3 DNA is TGTGCCAGCAGCTCAGAGGGGGGCTACGAGCAGTACTTC.

This rearrangement joins TRBV14 to TRBJ2-1; TRBD2 agrees at 12 bases. J lost 7 bases, V lost 2 bases, and 6 bases had no gene match. Germline V gene sequence: CDR1 SGHDN, CDR2 FVKESK. The CDR3 runs 16 residues. The CDR3 DNA sequence: TGTGCCAGCAGCCAAACCGGACTAGCGGGATTAAATGAGCAGTTCTTC. This codes for CASSQTGLAGLNEQFF. The full variable domain, rest sourced from reference TRBV14 and TRBJ2-1, is EAGVTQFPSHSVIEKGQTVTLRCDPISGHDNLYWYRRVMGKEIKFLLHFVKESKQDESGMPNNRFLAERTGGTYSTLKVQPAELEDSGVYFCASSQTGLAGLNEQFFGPGTRLTVL.

In this sample, this clone turned up once. The genes are TRBV4-2 and TRBJ2-5, with 14 bases aligning to TRBD2. The CDR3 has 19 residues. V lost 2 bases and J lost 5; bases outside the gene matches: 13. Per germline, CDR1 LGHNA and CDR2 YNFKEQ. CDR3 nucleotide sequence: TGTGCCAGCAGCCAACAAGGTGGACTAGCGGGGGGTTTAAAGGAGACCCAGTACTTC. Protein product: CASSQQGGLAGGLKETQYF.

The chain couples TRBV18 to TRBJ2-3; TRBD2 aligns across 8 bases. The CDR3 has 14 residues. The germline V gene has CDR1 KGHSH and CDR2 LQKENI. The V segment lost 2 bases and the J segment 5 bases; nucleotides outside the gene matches: 3. CDR3 sequence: CASSPFGGEDTQYF. CDR3 DNA: TGTGCCAGCTCACCATTCGGGGGGGAAGATACGCAGTATTTT.

The rearrangement uses TRBV5-4 and TRBJ2-7; 8 bases match TRBD2. With V trimmed by 1 base and J by 4 bases, 7 bases remained unmatched. Germline CDR1 and CDR2: SGHNT and YYREEE (reference sequence). The CDR3 extends over 15 amino acids. The CDR3 DNA reads TGTGCCAGCAGCTTGCGAGCGGGAGAGCGATACGAGCAGTACTTC. Its translation is CASSLRAGERYEQYF.

This chain uses TRBV27 with TRBJ2-3; no reliable D call. The V end lost 0 bases, the J end lost 2 bases, and 12 bases lay between the germline ends. There are 16 residues in the CDR3. Germline CDR1 is MNHEY and CDR2 is SMNVEV (reference sequence). The CDR3 DNA reads TGTGCCAGCAGTTTATCTCTCAGGCTTATCACAGATACGCAGTATTTT. Translating gives CASSLSLRLITDTQYF.

This chain connects TRBV2 to TRBJ2-1; TRBD1 agrees at 12 bases. The CDR3 is 16 amino acids. Trimming took 6 bases from V and 8 from J; bases not matched to a gene: 11. Looked up from germline, CDR1 is SNHLY and CDR2 is FYNNEI. In nucleotides, the CDR3 is TGTGCCAGCAGCGTCACGTCGGGACAGGGGGCGGATGAGCAGTTCTTC. Translating it yields CASSVTSGQGADEQFF.

This chain uses TRBV7-8 with TRBJ1-4; D is possibly TRBD1 (5 bases). The germline V and J ends were trimmed by 1 base and 7 bases, with 13 bases remaining between them. CDR1 and CDR2 from the germline V gene are SGHVS and FQNEAQ. The CDR3 is 15 amino acids. CDR3 nucleotide sequence: TGTGCCAGCAGCTTAGGAGGGGCGCAGGGTGAAAAACTGTTTTTT. Protein: CASSLGGAQGEKLFF.

V usage is TRBV5-4 and J usage is TRBJ2-1; D unclear. This CDR3 spans 15 amino acids. V lost 0 bases to trimming and J lost 0 bases, with 7 bases between them. CDR1 SGHNT and CDR2 YYREEE come from the germline V gene (reference sequence). CDR3 region: CASSLGASSYNEQFF. The CDR3 nucleotides are TGTGCCAGCAGCTTGGGGGCGAGCTCCTACAATGAGCAGTTCTTC.

This rearrangement joins TRBV30 to TRBJ1-1; D is ambiguous. CDR1 GTSNPN and CDR2 SVGIG come from the germline V gene (reference sequence). This CDR3 has 14 amino acids. V lost 4 bases and J 5 bases, leaving 17 bases between the germline ends. CDR3 bases: TGTGCCTGGATGGTGCCGGGCCGAGAGACTGAAGCTTTCTTT. It specifies CAWMVPGRETEAFF.

The chain carries TRBV9 and TRBJ2-7; 11 nucleotides align to TRBD2. V was pared by 3 bases and J by 2 bases, with 1 base of the junction left unmatched. Germline V gene sequence: CDR1 SGDLS, CDR2 YYNGEE. The CDR3 length is 14 residues. CDR3 amino acids: CASSGGLAAYEQYF. The CDR3 nucleotides are TGTGCCAGCAGCGGGGGACTAGCGGCCTACGAGCAGTACTTC.

This clone was detected only once. CDR3 in DNA: TGCGCCAGCAGCTTGGGGGTTAGCACAGATACGCAGTATTTT. Its protein product is CASSLGVSTDTQYF. The chain combines TRBV5-1 with TRBJ2-3; no clear D. There are 14 residues in the CDR3. V lost 0 bases and J lost 0, with 5 bases in between. CDR1 SGHRS and CDR2 YFSETQ come from the germline V gene.

V is TRBV18 and J is TRBJ2-5, with D perhaps TRBD1 (6 bases). Per germline, CDR1 KGHSH and CDR2 LQKENI. V was pared by 2 bases and J by 7 bases, with 11 bases between. The CDR3 contains 13 residues. The CDR3 coding sequence is TGTGCCAGCTCACCAGGAGGCAGGGGGACCCAGTACTTC. Protein: CASSPGGRGTQYF. Together with reference TRBV18 and TRBJ2-5, the CDR3 gives the full variable domain: NAGVMQNPRHLVRRRGQEARLRCSPMKGHSHVYWYRQLPEEGLKFMVYLQKENIIDESGMPKERFSAEFPKEGPSILRIQQVVRGDSAAYFCASSPGGRGTQYFGPGTRLLVL.

This chain's CDR3 is CASSGDSNSQPQHF. The CDR3 DNA reads TGTGCCAGCAGCGGTGACAGTAATTCTCAGCCCCAGCATTTT. The genes are TRBV9 and TRBJ1-5; D is perhaps TRBD1 (5 bases). V shed 3 bases and J shed 6 bases, with 13 bases lying between them. Germline V gives CDR1 SGDLS, CDR2 YYNGEE. The CDR3 runs 14 residues.

This clone was recorded only once. The V and J genes are TRBV4-1 and TRBJ2-5, with D uncertain. V lost 2 bases and J lost 5, with 12 bases in between. Germline V lookup: CDR1 MGHRA, CDR2 YSYEKL. The length of the CDR3 is 14 residues. The CDR3, as DNA: TGCGCCAGCAGCCAACTAGAAGGAGACGAGACCCAGTACTTC. As protein: CASSQLEGDETQYF.

The chain joins TRBV7-8 to TRBJ2-2, with 9 bases that match TRBD1. V was clipped by 5 bases and J by 6 bases; unmatched bases: 7. Per the germline V gene, CDR1 is SGHVS and CDR2 is FQNEAQ. The CDR3 consists of 15 residues. CDR3 protein: CASSPGTGSSGELFF. CDR3 sequence (DNA): TGTGCCAGCAGCCCTGGGACAGGGAGTTCCGGGGAGCTGTTTTTT.